This is a list of T cell receptor beta chains from one sample in a study of blood T cell repertoires in COVID-19. The protocol was immunoSEQ multiplex PCR, while the TCRdb copy is restricted to in-frame clones and leaves out a portion. In the table there are roughly 150,000 clones, 85% to 90% of which are singletons. The sequencing input was peripheral blood. The source is a woman of 80 years or more with COVID-19, enrolled during active disease. Both conserved end residues are part of each CDR3. The order of the fields is D gene, V gene, J gene, clone size, CDR3 protein, CDR3 DNA. D genes are given only for firm matches. Size is stated for part of the rows, as once, few or many counts, or as a class when the clone is expanded.

D: .
V: TRBV7-2
J: TRBJ2-5
size: .
CDR3: CASSLFSRGMEETQYF
DNA: TGTGCCAGCAGCTTATTCTCTAGGGGTATGGAGGAGACCCAGTACTTC

D: .
V: TRBV28
J: TRBJ2-2
size: .
CDR3: CASTLYSGELFF
DNA: TGTGCCAGCACCCTTTATAGCGGGGAGCTGTTTTTT

D: TRBD1
V: TRBV5-1
J: TRBJ1-2
size: .
CDR3: CASSTPRQGRYTF
DNA: TGCGCCAGCAGCACGCCTAGACAGGGACGCTACACCTTC

D: .
V: TRBV11-2
J: TRBJ1-1
size: few
CDR3: CASSQGFTEAFF
DNA: TGTGCCAGCAGTCAGGGGTTCACTGAAGCTTTCTTT

D: .
V: TRBV7-2
J: TRBJ1-3
size: .
CDR3: CASSPGSGNTIYF
DNA: TGTGCCAGCAGCCCCGGGTCGGGAAACACCATATATTTT

D: TRBD1
V: TRBV5-5
J: TRBJ2-7
size: .
CDR3: CASSFEGAREQYF
DNA: TGTGCCAGCAGCTTTGAGGGGGCGCGGGAGCAGTACTTC

D: .
V: TRBV5-1
J: TRBJ1-2
size: once
CDR3: CASSLQGIQSYGYTF
DNA: TGCGCCAGCAGTTTGCAGGGGATCCAAAGCTATGGCTACACCTTC

D: .
V: TRBV19
J: TRBJ1-5
size: .
CDR3: CASSIGGALQPQHF
DNA: TGTGCCAGTAGTATCGGGGGGGCCCTCCAGCCCCAGCATTTT

D: TRBD2
V: TRBV6-2/TRBV6-3
J: TRBJ2-1
size: .
CDR3: CASSRTNIAGSNEQFF
DNA: TGTGCCAGCAGCAGGACAAATATAGCGGGAAGCAATGAGCAGTTCTTC

D: .
V: TRBV5-5
J: TRBJ1-5
size: .
CDR3: CASSRDINQPQHF
DNA: TGTGCCAGCAGCCGGGACATTAATCAGCCCCAGCATTTT

D: .
V: TRBV7-2
J: TRBJ1-2
size: once
CDR3: CASSSDLGGFYGYTF
DNA: TGTGCCAGCAGCTCAGACTTGGGGGGATTCTATGGCTACACCTTC

D: .
V: TRBV28
J: TRBJ1-5
size: .
CDR3: CASSRRPGWGLGSQPQHF
DNA: TGTGCCAGCAGCCGCCGGCCGGGTTGGGGGCTGGGGAGTCAGCCCCAGCATTTT

D: .
V: TRBV24-1
J: TRBJ1-5
size: .
CDR3: CATSGGGFWDNQPQHF
DNA: TGTGCCACCAGTGGGGGGGGGTTTTGGGACAATCAGCCCCAGCATTTT

D: .
V: TRBV9
J: TRBJ1-4
size: .
CDR3: CASSVAGGTNEKLFF
DNA: TGTGCCAGCAGCGTAGCCGGGGGGACTAATGAAAAACTGTTTTTT

D: TRBD2
V: TRBV4-3
J: TRBJ2-1
size: .
CDR3: CASSPHFGTSGTNEQFF
DNA: TGCGCCAGCAGCCCCCATTTTGGGACTAGCGGGACGAATGAGCAGTTCTTC

D: TRBD2
V: TRBV7-3
J: TRBJ2-5
size: .
CDR3: CASSLTSGSGETQYF
DNA: TGTGCCAGCAGCTTAACTAGCGGGAGTGGAGAGACCCAGTACTTC